This passage covers 26 T cell receptor beta chains from one sample sequenced in a study of T cell responses to AZD1222 COVID-19 vaccine (dated by TCRdb to 2020 to 2022). The library was obtained by the immunoSEQ multiplex PCR assay. This immuneACCESS table, as held by TCRdb, lists in-frame sequences with V and J called but not all clones. Of the missing ones, under half trace to an unresolved V gene in checked studies; the others have no known cause. For this sample the table gives some 150,000 clones, of which 90% were detected only once. The top ten clonotypes cover roughly 1.9% of the sample. The time point tag for this specimen amounts to: baseline before first vaccination. The sample here was peripheral blood, taken on day 0 of AZD1222 vaccination. Receptors originate from an adult in good health.

The chain employs TRBV24-1 and TRBJ2-6; D not certain. Deletions cut 3 bases from V and 2 bases from J, with 4 bases between. The germline V gene encodes CDR1 KGHDR and CDR2 SFDVKD. CDR3 length: 14 amino acids. The CDR3, as DNA: TGTGCCACCAGTGATACGGCTGGGGCCAACGTCCTGACTTTC. Translated, it gives CATSDTAGANVLTF.

The chain uses TRBV7-2 and TRBJ2-1; D possibly corresponds to TRBD2 (7 bases). CDR3 length equals 15 residues. V was clipped by 3 bases and J by 7 bases, with 16 bases between them. Germline CDR1 SGHTA, CDR2 FQGNSA. The CDR3 DNA follows: TGTGCCAGCAGCTTCGTAGGGGGTAGCGGGAATGAGCAGTTCTTC. Protein product: CASSFVGGSGNEQFF.

The genes are TRBV2 and TRBJ1-2; possibly TRBD1 for D (5 bases). V gave up 2 bases and J gave up 5 bases, with 18 bases separating them. Per the germline V gene, CDR1 is SNHLY and CDR2 is FYNNEI. CDR3 length equals 16 residues. CDR3 sequence reads: CASSEQRQRNTYGYTF. CDR3 nucleotides: TGTGCCAGCAGTGAACAACGACAGCGAAACACTTATGGCTACACCTTC.

V is TRBV7-8 and J is TRBJ2-3, with 12 bases that match TRBD2. The ends lost 3 bases at V and 5 bases at J; junction bases unmatched: 6. Looked up from germline, CDR1 is SGHVS and CDR2 is FQNEAQ. The CDR3 runs to 16 residues. The CDR3 loop reads CASSFSSGRVGDTQYF. In DNA, the CDR3 is TGTGCCAGCAGCTTTTCTAGCGGGAGGGTTGGAGATACGCAGTATTTT. The full variable domain, completed using reference TRBV7-8 and TRBJ2-3, is GAGVSQSPRYKVAKRGQDVALRCDPISGHVSLFWYQQALGQGPEFLTYFQNEAQLDKSGLPSDRFFAERPEGSVSTLKIQRTQQEDSAVYLCASSFSSGRVGDTQYFGPGTRLTVL.

This sequence joins TRBV14 and TRBJ1-2; D gene uncertain. The germline V and J ends were trimmed by 8 bases and 0 bases, with 7 bases remaining between them. The CDR3 has 12 amino acids. Germline V lookup: CDR1 SGHDN, CDR2 FVKESK. The CDR3 coding sequence is TGTGCCAGCGGGAGATCTAACTATGGCTACACCTTC. Translating it yields CASGRSNYGYTF. The full variable domain, completed using reference TRBV14 and TRBJ1-2, is EAGVTQFPSHSVIEKGQTVTLRCDPISGHDNLYWYRRVMGKEIKFLLHFVKESKQDESGMPNNRFLAERTGGTYSTLKVQPAELEDSGVYFCASGRSNYGYTFGSGTRLTVV.

V is TRBV15 and J is TRBJ1-3, with TRBD1 matching 7 bases. Losses at the gene ends were 0 bases for V and 2 bases for J; bases not matched to a gene: 1. The CDR3 spans 15 residues. CDR1 is LNHNV and CDR2 is YYDKDF in the germline V gene (reference sequence). The chain's CDR3 is CATSRDGTAGNTIYF. The CDR3, as DNA: TGTGCCACCAGCAGAGATGGGACAGCTGGAAACACCATATATTTT.

The rearrangement joins TRBV6-2 or TRBV6-3 to TRBJ1-1, with a tentative D call TRBD1 (6 bases). V lost 6 bases and J 5 bases, leaving 16 bases between the germline ends. Germline V lookup: CDR1 MNHEY, CDR2 SVGEGT. The CDR3 loop spans 14 amino acids. The CDR3 DNA reads TGTGCCAGCAGCTTTAACAGGGTTCGGACTGAAGCTTTCTTT. It codes for CASSFNRVRTEAFF.

The chain recombines TRBV7-9 with TRBJ2-2; TRBD2 aligns across 7 bases. V lost 2 bases, J lost 6 bases, and 12 bases stayed unmatched. The V gene's germline CDR1 is SEHNR and CDR2 FQNEAQ (reference sequence). CDR3 length equals 17 residues. CDR3 region: CASSLTFREVRSGELFF. The DNA of the CDR3 is TGTGCCAGCAGCTTAACCTTTCGGGAGGTTCGTTCCGGGGAGCTGTTTTTT.

The genes are TRBV6-2 or TRBV6-3 and TRBJ2-7; D possibly corresponds to TRBD1 (5 bases). Germline CDR1 and CDR2: MNHEY and SVGEGT. The V gene lost 2 bases and the J gene lost 6 bases, with 14 bases spanning the gap. CDR3 length: 14 residues. The CDR3 region is CASSYGASLSEQYF. The CDR3 DNA reads TGTGCCAGCAGTTACGGGGCGTCACTCTCCGAGCAGTACTTC.

This sequence joins TRBV5-6 and TRBJ1-2, with no clear D. Per germline, CDR1 SGHDT and CDR2 YYEEEE. The germline V and J ends were trimmed by 4 bases and 2 bases, with 24 bases remaining between them. The CDR3 is made up of 18 amino acids. CDR3 sequence: CASSARTETAPWNYGYTF. For the CDR3, the DNA is TGTGCCAGCAGCGCCAGGACCGAGACCGCACCATGGAACTATGGCTACACCTTC. The full variable domain, its missing parts supplied by reference TRBV5-6 and TRBJ1-2, is DAGVTQSPTHLIKTRGQQVTLRCSPKSGHDTVSWYQQALGQGPQFIFQYYEEEERQRGNFPDRFSGHQFPNYSSELNVNALLLGDSALYLCASSARTETAPWNYGYTFGSGTRLTVV.

The chain recombines TRBV3-1 (or the pseudogene TRBV3-2) with TRBJ1-2; 10 positions agree with TRBD1. This CDR3 has 14 residues. Losses at the gene ends were 1 base for V and 7 bases for J; bases not matched to a gene: 3. From germline, CDR1 is LGHDT and CDR2 YNNKEL (reference sequence). CDR3 amino acids: CASSQGQGAGGYTF. Written as DNA, the CDR3 is TGTGCCAGCAGCCAAGGACAGGGGGCGGGTGGCTACACCTTC.

CDR3 sequence (DNA): TGTGCCAGCAGCTTATCTACCGGGACAATAGCCTACGAGCAGTACTTC. This sequence encodes CASSLSTGTIAYEQYF. The chain uses TRBV11-2 and TRBJ2-7; TRBD1 might be the D (6 bases). Germline CDR1 and CDR2: SGHAT and FQNNGV. CDR3 length equals 16 residues. With 2 bases removed from V and 2 bases from J, the gap between germline ends came to 16 bases.

The V call is TRBV5-4, the J call TRBJ1-2, with D unclear. Germline loops: CDR1 SGHNT, CDR2 YYREEE (reference sequence). The CDR3 spans 14 residues. V lost 4 bases, J lost 1 base, and 11 bases lay in between. This CDR3 is CASSAVVLNYGYTF. The DNA for the CDR3 is TGTGCCAGCAGCGCTGTGGTTCTTAACTATGGCTACACCTTC.

This clone was found once. This chain joins TRBV3-1 (or the pseudogene TRBV3-2) and TRBJ1-1; 7 bases fit TRBD1. The CDR3 covers 20 residues. The V gene's germline CDR1 is LGHDT and CDR2 YNNKEL (reference sequence). J was trimmed by 0 bases and V by 2 bases; bases with no gene match: 18. In nucleotides, the CDR3 is TGTGCCAGCAGCCAACATAAAAAACCGGGACAGAAAAATGTGAACACTGAAGCTTTCTTT. Its protein product is CASSQHKKPGQKNVNTEAFF.

The chain uses TRBV20-1 and TRBJ1-4, with D hard to call. Between the trimmed V and J ends, which lost 3 bases and 8 bases, there was a span of 7 bases. The CDR3 spans 11 residues. Germline CDR1 and CDR2: DFQATT and SNEGSKA (reference sequence). As DNA, the CDR3 is TGCAGTGCTAGCCCACCGGAAAAACTGTTTTTT. It yields the protein CSASPPEKLFF.

The chain is built from TRBV3-1 (or the pseudogene TRBV3-2) and TRBJ2-2; D remains unclear. This CDR3 comprises 12 residues. With 0 bases removed from V and 12 bases from J, the gap between germline ends came to 8 bases. Per germline, CDR1 LGHDT and CDR2 YNNKEL (reference sequence). The CDR3 here is CASSQEGLKLFF. The CDR3 region has the DNA TGTGCCAGCAGCCAAGAAGGGTTGAAGCTGTTTTTT.

The genes are TRBV2 and TRBJ1-2, with D hard to call. Germline CDR1 and CDR2: SNHLY and FYNNEI. V was shortened by 7 bases and J by 2 bases, with 17 bases between the two germline ends. The CDR3 covers 15 residues. The CDR3 protein is CASTPSWQTNYGYTF. The CDR3 DNA reads TGTGCCAGCACCCCATCGTGGCAGACCAACTATGGCTACACCTTC.

The rearrangement uses TRBV19 and TRBJ2-2; D may be TRBD2 (6 bases). Looked up from germline, CDR1 is LNHDA and CDR2 is SQIVND (reference sequence). The CDR3 is 14 residues long. V shed 5 bases and J shed 5 bases, with 12 bases lying between them. The CDR3 reads CASSERGGTGELFF. The CDR3 DNA reads TGTGCCAGTAGTGAGAGGGGAGGAACCGGGGAGCTGTTTTTT. Variable domain in full (rest from reference TRBV19 and TRBJ2-2): DGGITQSPKYLFRKEGQNVTLSCEQNLNHDAMYWYRQDPGQGLRLIYYSQIVNDFQKGDIAEGYSVSREKKESFPLTVTSAQKNPTAFYLCASSERGGTGELFFGEGSRLTVL.

The chain has TRBV20-1 and TRBJ2-1; 10 nucleotides match TRBD2. V was pared by 3 bases and J by 12 bases, with 8 bases of the junction left unmatched. Germline CDR1 reads DFQATT; CDR2 reads SNEGSKA (reference sequence). The CDR3 length is 13 residues. The CDR3 is CSASPSGGPGQFF. CDR3 DNA sequence: TGCAGTGCTAGTCCTAGCGGGGGACCCGGGCAGTTCTTC.

The rearrangement uses TRBV4-1 and TRBJ2-1; D is perhaps TRBD1 or TRBD2 (5 bases each). This CDR3 is 16 amino acids long. Germline V gene data show CDR1 as MGHRA and CDR2 as YSYEKL. V was shortened by 0 bases and J by 0 bases, with 9 bases between the two germline ends. The CDR3, as DNA: TGCGCCAGCAGCCAAGATTGGGACGGCTCCTACAATGAGCAGTTCTTC. Its translation is CASSQDWDGSYNEQFF.

The chain is built from TRBV9 and TRBJ2-3; TRBD2 might be the D (6 bases). Deletions cut 3 bases from V and 0 bases from J, with 17 bases between. The CDR3 totals 17 residues. CDR1 is SGDLS and CDR2 is YYNGEE in the germline V gene. The CDR3 protein is CASSDSDSGTSTDTQYF. CDR3 in DNA: TGTGCCAGCAGCGACTCTGATAGCGGCACAAGCACAGATACGCAGTATTTT. Supplemented by reference TRBV9 and TRBJ2-3, the full variable domain reads DSGVTQTPKHLITATGQRVTLRCSPRSGDLSVYWYQQSLDQGLQFLIQYYNGEERAKGNILERFSAQQFPDLHSELNLSSLELGDSALYFCASSDSDSGTSTDTQYFGPGTRLTVL.

The chain combines TRBV2 with TRBJ1-3; D is perhaps TRBD1 (6 bases). The germline V and J ends were trimmed by 6 bases and 7 bases, with 16 bases remaining between them. Germline V gene sequence: CDR1 SNHLY, CDR2 FYNNEI. The CDR3 is made up of 14 amino acids. CDR3 DNA: TGTGCCAGCAGGAACGTACAGGGATGGAACACCATATATTTT. Its protein is CASRNVQGWNTIYF. The entire variable domain, with the rest obtained from reference TRBV2 and TRBJ1-3, is as follows: EPEVTQTPSHQVTQMGQEVILRCVPISNHLYFYWYRQILGQKVEFLVSFYNNEISEKSEIFDDQFSVERPDGSNFTLKIRSTKLEDSAMYFCASRNVQGWNTIYFGEGSWLTVV.

The chain joins TRBV7-9 to TRBJ2-2; 7 bases are shared with TRBD1. The CDR3 is 17 residues long. Germline trimming cut 5 bases from V and 0 bases from J; bases unmatched to any gene: 9. Germline-derived CDR1 and CDR2 are SEHNR and FQNEAQ (reference sequence). The CDR3 sequence: CASSRGRGTANTGELFF. DNA for the CDR3: TGTGCCAGCAGCAGGGGGCGCGGAACCGCGAACACCGGGGAGCTGTTTTTT.

The gene calls are TRBV4-1 and TRBJ2-1; 8 positions agree with TRBD2. Unmatched junction bases numbered 13, after V lost 8 bases and J lost 4 bases. From germline, CDR1 is MGHRA and CDR2 YSYEKL. The CDR3 covers 16 residues. The CDR3 spells CASRSTAGVKYNEQFF. The CDR3 DNA is TGCGCCAGCCGCTCAACAGCGGGAGTAAAGTACAATGAGCAGTTCTTC.

This chain joins TRBV27 and TRBJ2-2; no firm D call. CDR1 is MNHEY and CDR2 is SMNVEV in the germline V gene (reference sequence). This CDR3 is built from 14 residues. V lost 0 bases, J lost 7 bases, and 9 bases lay in between. CDR3 region: CASSLSTSYGELFF. CDR3 DNA: TGTGCCAGCAGTTTATCCACATCTTACGGGGAGCTGTTTTTT.

The chain links TRBV4-1 to TRBJ1-1; a weak D match, TRBD1 (5 bases). V was clipped by 3 bases and J by 8 bases, with 22 bases between them. This CDR3 is 16 amino acids long. Germline CDR1 and CDR2: MGHRA and YSYEKL. The CDR3 loop is CASSQDVTATRLEAFF. The DNA for the CDR3 is TGCGCCAGCAGCCAGGACGTGACAGCGACAAGACTCGAAGCTTTCTTT.